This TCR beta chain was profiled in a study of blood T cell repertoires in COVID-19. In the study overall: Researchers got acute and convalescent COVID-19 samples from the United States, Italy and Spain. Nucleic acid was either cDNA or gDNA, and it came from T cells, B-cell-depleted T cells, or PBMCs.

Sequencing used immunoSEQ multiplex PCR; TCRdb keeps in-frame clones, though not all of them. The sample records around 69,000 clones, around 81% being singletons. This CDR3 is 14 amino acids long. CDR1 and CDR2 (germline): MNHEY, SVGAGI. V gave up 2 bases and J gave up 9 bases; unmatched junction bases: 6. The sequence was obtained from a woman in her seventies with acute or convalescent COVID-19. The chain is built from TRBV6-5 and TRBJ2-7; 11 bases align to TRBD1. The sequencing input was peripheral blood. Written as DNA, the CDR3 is TGTGCCAGCAGTTACCCGGGACAGGGGGAGTTGCAGTACTTC. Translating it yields CASSYPGQGELQYF.